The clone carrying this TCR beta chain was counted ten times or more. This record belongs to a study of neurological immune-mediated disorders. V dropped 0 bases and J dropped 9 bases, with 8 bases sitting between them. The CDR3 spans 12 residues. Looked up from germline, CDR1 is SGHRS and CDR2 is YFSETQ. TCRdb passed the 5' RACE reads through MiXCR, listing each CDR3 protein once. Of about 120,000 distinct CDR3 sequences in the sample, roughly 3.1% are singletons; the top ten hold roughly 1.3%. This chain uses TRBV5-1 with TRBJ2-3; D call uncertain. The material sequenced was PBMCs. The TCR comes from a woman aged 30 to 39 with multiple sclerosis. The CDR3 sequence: CASSLESRTQYF. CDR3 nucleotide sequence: TGCGCCAGCAGCTTGGAGTCCAGGACGCAGTATTTT.